Sequencing of this T cell receptor beta chain was carried out in a study of blood T cell repertoires in COVID-19. This CDR3 region has 15 residues. The V gene's germline CDR1 is SGHDT and CDR2 YYEEEE. V was trimmed by 0 bases and J by 5 bases, leaving 14 bases between them. This table comes from immunoSEQ multiplex PCR, and its TCRdb copy is limited to in-frame clones, with some not included. The sample shows about 180,000 clones, roughly 86% of them seen only once. The clonotype originates from a young woman with active or convalescent COVID-19. Sequencing was performed on peripheral blood. The gene calls are TRBV5-6 and TRBJ1-2, with D possibly matching TRBD1 (6 bases). The CDR3 loop reads CASSLGMARGYGYTF. In DNA, the CDR3 is TGTGCCAGCAGCTTGGGGATGGCCAGGGGTTATGGCTACACCTTC.